A selection of T cell receptor beta chains follows, all from one sample in a study of T cells in Graves' hyperthyroidism and ophthalmopathy. MiXCR, run by TCRdb on the multiplex PCR reads, gives a single entry per CDR3 protein. The profile shows 490,000 or so distinct CDR3 sequences, 20% to 25% of them singletons. Material: blood. The receptor set was obtained from a woman between 65 and 79 years old with Graves' ophthalmopathy. The CDR3 runs from the conserved cysteine through the conserved F or W.

>TRBJ2-2|TRBV7-2
CASSLLPGGNTGELFF
>TRBJ2-1|TRBV15
CATSGIAGEGQFF
>TRBJ2-7|TRBV7-2
CASSLEGRDYEQYF
>TRBJ2-1|TRBV7-2
CASSSGTSEYNEQFF
>TRBJ1-5|TRBV30
CAWIPPGLHSNQPQHF
>TRBJ2-3|TRBV4-2
CASSQGAGRGDTQYF
>TRBJ2-7|TRBV5-1
CAGSSSYGVLYEQYF
>TRBJ2-4|TRBV7-9
CASSPGTSGSPPLAKNIQYF
>TRBJ1-4|TRBV11-2
CASSLGTGGVSNEKLFF
>TRBJ2-1|TRBV2
CASKPLRSGGPGEQFF
>TRBJ2-3|TRBV20-1
CSAGQGTQYF
>TRBJ2-2|TRBV24-1
CATSEGQRNTGELFF
>TRBJ2-7|TRBV3-1
CASSQSRTSGLGQYF
>TRBJ2-1|TRBV12-3/TRBV12-4
CASSTTTYNEQFF
>TRBJ2-7|TRBV7-2
CASSLVRGVEQYF
>TRBJ2-5|TRBV6-2/TRBV6-3
CASSYSLAGEETQYF
>TRBJ2-1|TRBV5-1
CASSEGTSGTQEQFF
>TRBJ2-5|TRBV5-1
CASSLNSGSGETQYF
>TRBJ2-3|TRBV25-1
CASSDGSRRDTQYF
>TRBJ2-7|TRBV20-1
CSARGTAGYEQYF
>TRBJ2-1|TRBV24-1
CATSESPYNEQFF
>TRBJ2-2|TRBV20-1
CSQPSNTGELFF
>TRBJ2-1|TRBV7-2
CASSLAGGHNEQFF
>TRBJ2-3|TRBV29-1
CSVGDRVNTDTQYF
>TRBJ1-3|TRBV10-3
CAIGSSGNTIYF
>TRBJ2-7|TRBV7-9
CASSSGRGLSSYEQYF
>TRBJ2-7|TRBV20-1
CSARVGASHFYEQYF
>TRBJ2-7|TRBV20-1
CSAYWTGAVEQYF
>TRBJ1-2|TRBV6-5
CASSYSGRGRGGYTF
>TRBJ1-2|TRBV6-5
CASSYRHGGYTF
>TRBJ2-7|TRBV28
CACKDGIYEQYF
>TRBJ2-2|TRBV3-1
CASSLLGRTGELFF
>TRBJ1-2|TRBV14
CASSLTHYGYTF
>TRBJ2-1|TRBV7-8
CASSPGWEQFF
>TRBJ2-7|TRBV5-4
CASSSSPYGTSYEQYF
>TRBJ2-2|TRBV7-8
CASSLAVFRTGGDGGELFF
>TRBJ2-1|TRBV24-1
CATSEPPGLVQFF
>TRBJ2-7|TRBV6-1
CATRGGLQSYEQYF
>TRBJ2-1|TRBV28
CASSLSWGNEQFF
>TRBJ2-1|TRBV29-1
CSVTDSPTVQQFF
>TRBJ1-1|TRBV28
CASSLSVQGVTEAFF
>TRBJ2-5|TRBV7-3
CASSARAQPHQETQYF
>TRBJ2-1|TRBV25-1
CASSDGLGGNEQFF
>TRBJ2-7|TRBV5-1
CASSDRRDFLNYEQYF
>TRBJ1-2|TRBV7-3
CASNLQGRHGYTF
>TRBJ2-1|TRBV2
CASSGDYLTYNEQFF
>TRBJ2-7|TRBV3-1
CASRLGTGSVGEQYF
>TRBJ1-1|TRBV15
CATSVTGNTEAFF
>TRBJ1-1|TRBV6-2/TRBV6-3
CASSYLRTEAFF
>TRBJ1-3|TRBV20-1
CSVLGPGNTIYF
>TRBJ1-5|TRBV28
CASSLGLAGQPQHF
>TRBJ1-2|TRBV27
CASTPSQGLPNYGYTF
>TRBJ2-7|TRBV5-1
CASSLQGGQAYEQYF
>TRBJ1-1|TRBV7-9
CASSLVAGDTEAFF
>TRBJ2-1|TRBV18
CASAPGLAGGNEQFF
>TRBJ2-5|TRBV12-3/TRBV12-4
CASSEGLADQETQYF
>TRBJ2-1|TRBV12-3/TRBV12-4
CASSLGTGDYNEQFF